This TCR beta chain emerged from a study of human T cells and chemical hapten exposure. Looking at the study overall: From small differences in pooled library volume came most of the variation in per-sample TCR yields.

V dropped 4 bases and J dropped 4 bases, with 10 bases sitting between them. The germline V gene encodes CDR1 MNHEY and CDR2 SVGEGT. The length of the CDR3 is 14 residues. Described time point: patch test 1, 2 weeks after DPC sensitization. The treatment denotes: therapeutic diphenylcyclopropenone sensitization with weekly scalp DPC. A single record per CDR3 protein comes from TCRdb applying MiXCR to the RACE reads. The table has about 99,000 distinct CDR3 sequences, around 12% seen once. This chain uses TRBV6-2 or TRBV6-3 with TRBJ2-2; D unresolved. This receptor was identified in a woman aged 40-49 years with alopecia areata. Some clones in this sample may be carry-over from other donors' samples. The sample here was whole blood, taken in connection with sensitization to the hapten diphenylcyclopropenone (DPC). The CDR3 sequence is CASSFLLGTGELFF. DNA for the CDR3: TGTGCCAGCAGTTTCCTGTTGGGCACCGGGGAGCTGTTTTTT.